This TCR beta chain was identified during a study of T cell changes during pregnancy in multiple sclerosis. Profiled with immunoSEQ multiplex PCR; TCRdb holds only in-frame clones, not every one. In the table there are around 56,000 clones, roughly nine tenths of which are singletons. The TCR comes from a female donor with multiple sclerosis, enrolled in a pregnancy study. The sample was CD4+ T cells from peripheral blood mononuclear cells, taken in the third trimester of pregnancy.

The chain's CDR3 is CASSLFAVQGQGEAFF. CDR3 sequence (DNA): TGTGCCAGCAGCTTGTTTGCAGTCCAGGGGCAAGGTGAAGCTTTCTTT. The chain is built from TRBV5-5 and TRBJ1-1; a possible D gene is TRBD1 (6 bases). CDR1 is SGHKS, CDR2 YYEKEE, per germline (reference sequence). Trimming removed 1 base from V and 7 bases from J, with 20 bases in between. The CDR3 is 16 residues long.